The 20 T cell receptor beta chains listed next were all sequenced from one sample in a study of blood T cell repertoires in COVID-19. Clones were read by immunoSEQ multiplex PCR, and TCRdb kept only the in-frame ones, dropping some. The sample records roughly 280,000 clones, approximately 85% being singletons. What was sequenced was peripheral blood. These TCRs come from a woman aged 70-85 years with acute or convalescent COVID-19.

The chain uses TRBV4-1 and TRBJ2-2; TRBD1 is a possible D gene (6 bases). V was clipped by 2 bases and J by 2 bases, with 15 bases between them. This CDR3 spans 17 amino acids. The V gene's germline CDR1 is MGHRA and CDR2 YSYEKL. DNA for the CDR3: TGCGCCAGCAGCCAACGCCCGGGACAAACAAACACCGGGGAGCTGTTTTTT. It encodes CASSQRPGQTNTGELFF.

The chain combines TRBV3-1 (or the pseudogene TRBV3-2) with TRBJ1-1, with D hard to call. Per the germline V gene, CDR1 is LGHDT and CDR2 is YNNKEL (reference sequence). The V end was cut by 5 bases, the J end by 0 bases, with 10 bases between. This CDR3 has 14 amino acids. CDR3 in amino acids: CASSAQLLNTEAFF. The CDR3 DNA reads as TGTGCCAGCAGCGCCCAACTTCTGAACACTGAAGCTTTCTTT.

V is TRBV7-2 and J is TRBJ2-3; 9 nucleotides line up with TRBD2. Germline CDR1 is SGHTA and CDR2 is FQGNSA. V lost 3 bases and J lost 3; bases outside the gene matches: 7. The CDR3 length is 16 residues. The CDR3 here is CASSFMRGGPTDTQYF. DNA for the CDR3: TGTGCCAGCAGCTTTATGCGGGGGGGCCCTACAGATACGCAGTATTTT.

The CDR3 loop is CAWGTGTLHNTEAFF. CDR3 in DNA: TGTGCCTGGGGGACAGGGACACTTCACAACACTGAAGCTTTCTTT. V gene TRBV30 combines with J gene TRBJ1-1; 9 nucleotides match TRBD1. After removal of 5 bases from V and 2 bases from J, the junction contained 9 bases not matched to a gene. Germline V gives CDR1 GTSNPN, CDR2 SVGIG (reference sequence). The CDR3 is 15 amino acids.

The chain carries TRBV18 and TRBJ2-7, with D perhaps TRBD2 (5 bases). Deletions cut 2 bases from V and 4 bases from J, with 18 bases between. CDR1 is KGHSH, CDR2 LQKENI, per germline. This CDR3 is built from 16 residues. CDR3 DNA: TGTGCCAGCTCACCAGAGTACGGGCGATTAGCGTACGAGCAGTACTTC. Protein sequence: CASSPEYGRLAYEQYF.

The table lists this clone with a few counts. Written as DNA, the CDR3 is TGTGCCATCAGTGAGCTAAGGACACAGGGGACGGGAGGGGAGCTGTTTTTT. It specifies CAISELRTQGTGGELFF. The gene calls are TRBV10-3 and TRBJ2-2; 7 bases agree with TRBD1. After removal of 2 bases from V and 8 bases from J, the junction contained 14 bases not matched to a gene. This CDR3 has 17 amino acids. Germline assignment: CDR1 ENHRY and CDR2 SYGVKD.

This clone has only one observation. V gene TRBV14 combines with J gene TRBJ1-1; a weak D match, TRBD1 (6 bases). The V end was cut by 4 bases, the J end by 5 bases, with 14 bases between. CDR1 SGHDN and CDR2 FVKESK come from the germline V gene. The CDR3 spans 14 residues. CDR3 sequence (DNA): TGTGCCAGCAGCCCTCAGCCGGGGACAACTGAAGCTTTCTTT. Translated, it gives CASSPQPGTTEAFF.

This clone appeared a single time. The rearrangement links TRBV6-4 to TRBJ2-2, with 9 bases identical to TRBD1. CDR1 is MRHNA and CDR2 is SNTAGT in the germline V gene. The junction had 2 bases not matched to a gene; V was cut back by 7 bases and J by 2 bases. The CDR3 has 14 residues. The CDR3 region is CASKGQGNTGELFF. The DNA of the CDR3 is TGTGCCAGCAAGGGACAGGGTAACACCGGGGAGCTGTTTTTT.

V and J are TRBV7-8 and TRBJ2-4; 10 bases line up with TRBD1. The V gene end was trimmed by 6 bases and the J gene end by 0 bases; junction bases not matched to a gene: 14. From germline, CDR1 is SGHVS and CDR2 FQNEAQ. There are 19 residues in the CDR3. The CDR3 sequence: CASSYAGTGVLGAKNIQYF. The CDR3, as DNA: TGTGCCAGCAGTTATGCCGGGACAGGGGTTCTGGGAGCCAAAAACATTCAGTACTTC.

The chain is built from TRBV28 and TRBJ2-1, with 10 bases lining up with TRBD1. CDR1 is MDHEN and CDR2 is SYDVKM in the germline V gene. The length of the CDR3 is 11 residues. The junction had 2 bases not matched to a gene; V was cut back by 3 bases and J by 15 bases. Written as DNA, the CDR3 is TGTGCCAGCAGTTTTGGGGACAGGGGGTTCTTC. It yields the protein CASSFGDRGFF.

The gene calls are TRBV5-8 and TRBJ2-2; D is unresolved. Germline values: CDR1 SGHTS, CDR2 YDEGEE. V dropped 5 bases and J dropped 2 bases, with 13 bases sitting between them. The CDR3 has 15 residues. CDR3 loop: CASRRGTRNTGELFF. CDR3 nucleotide sequence: TGTGCCAGCAGAAGAGGAACACGTAACACCGGGGAGCTGTTTTTT.

V usage is TRBV30 and J usage is TRBJ2-7; TRBD2 is a possible D gene (6 bases). The CDR3 spans 14 residues. The V and J ends lost 1 base and 6 bases respectively, with 16 bases between them. CDR1 is GTSNPN and CDR2 is SVGIG in the germline V gene (reference sequence). CDR3 in DNA: TGTGCCTGGAGTGGGGTCCTCCTGGGGGGCGAGCAGTACTTC. This gives the protein CAWSGVLLGGEQYF.

For the CDR3, the DNA is TGTGCCAGCGCTCCTGGGGGCAACTCCAACTATGGCTACACCTTC. It encodes CASAPGGNSNYGYTF. V and J are TRBV6-5 and TRBJ1-2; possibly TRBD1 for D (6 bases). Germline CDR1 and CDR2: MNHEY and SVGAGI. This CDR3 contains 15 residues. V was cut by 8 bases and J by 2 bases, with 18 bases left in between.

The chain recombines TRBV5-1 with TRBJ2-3, with 9 nucleotides matching TRBD1. The J segment lost 2 bases and the V segment lost 9 bases, leaving 7 bases of the junction unmatched. CDR1 is SGHRS, CDR2 YFSETQ, per germline. The CDR3 has 14 residues. CDR3: CATNRGLDTDTQYF. The DNA for the CDR3 is TGCGCCACAAACAGGGGGCTGGACACAGATACGCAGTATTTT.

The chain recombines TRBV5-4 with TRBJ2-3, with D possibly matching TRBD1 (7 bases). Germline CDR1 SGHNT, CDR2 YYREEE (reference sequence). The CDR3 extends over 15 amino acids. The V end lost 2 bases, the J end lost 2 bases, and 12 bases lay between the germline ends. In DNA, the CDR3 is TGTGCCAGCAGCTTAGCAGGGGGGCCCACAGATACGCAGTATTTT. This sequence encodes CASSLAGGPTDTQYF. The full variable domain, completed using reference TRBV5-4 and TRBJ2-3, is ETGVTQSPTHLIKTRGQQVTLRCSSQSGHNTVSWYQQALGQGPQFIFQYYREEENGRGNFPPRFSGLQFPNYSSELNVNALELDDSALYLCASSLAGGPTDTQYFGPGTRLTVL.

The chain has TRBV7-8 and TRBJ1-2, with 8 bases identical to TRBD1. V gave up 5 bases and J gave up 2 bases; unmatched junction bases: 4. The CDR3 contains 14 residues. Germline CDR1 SGHVS, CDR2 FQNEAQ. The CDR3 sequence: CASSAGQGNYGYTF. The CDR3 DNA reads TGTGCCAGCAGCGCTGGACAGGGAAACTATGGCTACACCTTC. Complete variable domain (other parts from reference TRBV7-8 and TRBJ1-2): GAGVSQSPRYKVAKRGQDVALRCDPISGHVSLFWYQQALGQGPEFLTYFQNEAQLDKSGLPSDRFFAERPEGSVSTLKIQRTQQEDSAVYLCASSAGQGNYGYTFGSGTRLTVV.

The chain has TRBV19 and TRBJ2-1, with a weak D call TRBD1 (6 bases). The V gene's germline CDR1 is LNHDA and CDR2 SQIVND (reference sequence). V lost 4 bases and J 7 bases, leaving 11 bases between the germline ends. The CDR3 has 13 residues. The CDR3 region is CASSSSRGNEQFF. The CDR3 region has the DNA TGTGCCAGTAGTAGTTCCAGGGGAAATGAGCAGTTCTTC.

This clone was seen once. CDR3 residues: CASSLVASGARETQYF. CDR3 nucleotide sequence: TGTGCCAGCAGTTTAGTCGCTAGCGGGGCCAGAGAGACCCAGTACTTC. The chain recombines TRBV28 with TRBJ2-5; 9 bases line up with TRBD2. J was trimmed by 4 bases and V by 2 bases; bases with no gene match: 8. The germline gives CDR1 MDHEN, CDR2 SYDVKM. The CDR3 consists of 16 residues.

The chain joins TRBV7-8 to TRBJ1-2; D is perhaps TRBD1 (6 bases). CDR1 SGHVS and CDR2 FQNEAQ come from the germline V gene. The CDR3 totals 19 residues. V was cut by 2 bases and J by 1 base, with 23 bases left in between. The CDR3 here is CASSLSRGAGASINYGYTF. In DNA, the CDR3 is TGTGCCAGCAGCTTATCTCGGGGGGCAGGGGCCTCGATTAACTATGGCTACACCTTC.

The chain carries TRBV6-6 and TRBJ1-2, with 8 bases lining up with TRBD1. The CDR3 totals 11 residues. In germline, CDR1 is MNHNY, CDR2 SVGAGI (reference sequence). CDR3 protein: CAAGGLYGYTF. In DNA, the CDR3 is TGTGCTGCAGGGGGCCTCTATGGCTACACCTTC.